This TCR beta chain was sequenced in a study of blood T cell repertoires in COVID-19. Whole-study context: In each case, the material was cDNA or gDNA derived from T cells, B-cell-depleted T cells, or PBMCs.

Authors' data handling: Researchers report that nucleated cell counts were estimated from reference gene primer amplification. Generated by immunoSEQ multiplex PCR, the TCRdb table keeps only in-frame clones and is missing some. V, J and clone size reflect that table, while D and trimming were determined from the DNA. The table includes 50,000 to 75,000 clones, more than 75% detected once. Germline CDR1 is SGHDT and CDR2 is YYEEEE. This CDR3 is 13 amino acids long. Deletions cut 4 bases from V and 4 bases from J, with 9 bases between. This chain uses TRBV5-6 with TRBJ2-1; TRBD2 might be the D (5 bases). The specimen was peripheral blood. This receptor was identified in a man aged 60 to 69 with acute or convalescent COVID-19. CDR3 nucleotide sequence: TGTGCCAGCAGCCCCCGGGGTTACAATGAGCAGTTCTTC. Translation gives CASSPRGYNEQFF.